This entry lists 15 T cell receptor beta chains sequenced from one sample in a study of shared clonotypes between healthy human individuals. The assay was immunoSEQ multiplex PCR, and TCRdb's table has in-frame clones only and misses some. The table has a few million clones, 85% to 95% seen once. The source material was naive CD4+ T cells from PBMCs. The subset: CD45RA+ positively selected. Receptor source: a man aged 18 to 29 in good health. Some clones in this sample may be carry-over from other donors' samples.

On this clone: The DNA is left out, because the CDR3 cannot be placed on it with certainty; the CDR3 is given as TCRdb lists it. The rearrangement uses TRBV28 and TRBJ1-1; TRBD1 is the table's D call and was not checked against the DNA. In germline, CDR1 is MDHEN, CDR2 SYDVKM. The CDR3 numbers 15 amino acids, ends counted. This chain's CDR3 is CASSFFGQGGTEAFF.

V gene TRBV30 combines with J gene TRBJ2-7; 7 bases are a match to TRBD2. The CDR3 is 14 residues long. V lost 2 bases, J lost 6 bases, and 10 bases stayed unmatched. Germline values: CDR1 GTSNPN, CDR2 SVGIG (reference sequence). CDR3 nucleotides: TGTGCCTGGAGTAGGGGCGGGAGTGCATCCGAGCAGTACTTC. This gives the protein CAWSRGGSASEQYF.

This clone was picked up a small number of times. V and J are TRBV5-6 and TRBJ1-2, with TRBD1 matching 10 bases. This CDR3 region has 12 residues. J gave up 8 bases and V 4 bases, and 2 bases lay outside the gene matches. Per the germline V gene, CDR1 is SGHDT and CDR2 is YYEEEE. The CDR3 DNA is TGTGCCAGCAGCGGGACAGGGGACGGCTACACCTTC. It codes for CASSGTGDGYTF.

The chain links TRBV5-1 to TRBJ2-7, with TRBD2 matching 7 bases. The V gene end was trimmed by 2 bases and the J gene end by 3 bases; junction bases not matched to a gene: 8. Germline V lookup: CDR1 SGHRS, CDR2 YFSETQ. The length of the CDR3 is 15 residues. As DNA, the CDR3 is TGCGCCAGCAGCTTAGGGACTATACCGTTCTACGAGCAGTACTTC. As protein: CASSLGTIPFYEQYF. Full variable domain (rest looked up from reference TRBV5-1 and TRBJ2-7): KAGVTQTPRYLIKTRGQQVTLSCSPISGHRSVSWYQQTPGQGLQFLFEYFSETQRNKGNFPGRFSGRQFSNSRSEMNVSTLELGDSALYLCASSLGTIPFYEQYFGPGTRLTVT.

This clone is a singleton in its sample. The chain couples TRBV6-5 to TRBJ1-6; D might be TRBD1 (5 bases). The CDR3 is 14 residues long. Trimming left V 6 bases short and J 7 bases short, with 13 bases between. Germline V lookup: CDR1 MNHEY, CDR2 SVGAGI. The chain's CDR3 is CASSRQGLNSPLHF. The CDR3 DNA follows: TGTGCCAGCAGCCGCCAGGGCCTGAATTCACCCCTCCACTTT.

V and J are TRBV19 and TRBJ2-2, with D uncertain. CDR1 LNHDA and CDR2 SQIVND come from the germline V gene (reference sequence). V lost 3 bases and J lost 4, with 9 bases in between. The CDR3 has 14 residues. In DNA form, the CDR3 reads TGTGCCAGTAGTATTATGGGCACCACCGGGGAGCTGTTTTTT. Residues: CASSIMGTTGELFF.

For this clone: The same CDR3 arises from other DNA sequences in this sample as well. The chain employs TRBV20-1 and TRBJ2-7; D gene uncertain. CDR3 length: 11 amino acids. The V end was cut by 1 base, the J end by 4 bases, with 5 bases between. Germline CDR1 DFQATT, CDR2 SNEGSKA (reference sequence). The CDR3 DNA is TGCAGTGCTAGAGGACGATACGAGCAGTACTTC. Its translation: CSARGRYEQYF.

CDR3 amino acids: CASSFSGLAQETQYF. The CDR3 DNA is TGCGCCAGCAGCTTCTCAGGACTAGCTCAAGAGACCCAGTACTTC. The chain joins TRBV5-1 to TRBJ2-5, with 8 bases identical to TRBD2. The CDR3 has 15 amino acids. V lost 2 bases, J lost 2 bases, and 5 bases stayed unmatched. The germline V gene encodes CDR1 SGHRS and CDR2 YFSETQ. Supplemented by reference TRBV5-1 and TRBJ2-5, the full variable domain reads KAGVTQTPRYLIKTRGQQVTLSCSPISGHRSVSWYQQTPGQGLQFLFEYFSETQRNKGNFPGRFSGRQFSNSRSEMNVSTLELGDSALYLCASSFSGLAQETQYFGPGTRLLVL.

The chain carries TRBV7-8 and TRBJ2-3; no clear D gene. Germline V gene lookup returns CDR1 SGHVS and CDR2 FQNEAQ. The CDR3 totals 15 residues. V shed 5 bases and J shed 0 bases, with 12 bases lying between them. CDR3 nucleotides: TGTGCCAGCAGCCTCCGGTCGGGTAGCACAGATACGCAGTATTTT. Translation: CASSLRSGSTDTQYF.

This sequence joins TRBV7-3 and TRBJ1-2, with 9 bases aligning to TRBD1. Germline V lookup: CDR1 SGHTA, CDR2 FQGTGA. CDR3 size: 16 residues. V trimming: 5 bases; J trimming: 4 bases; junction bases outside the gene matches: 11. The CDR3 protein is CASSKGGQGSGYGYTF. CDR3 nucleotides: TGTGCCAGCAGCAAGGGGGGACAGGGATCTGGCTATGGCTACACCTTC.

This clone was detected once. The genes are TRBV2 and TRBJ2-2; TRBD1 is a possible D gene (5 bases). With 7 bases removed from V and 6 bases from J, the gap between germline ends came to 12 bases. From germline, CDR1 is SNHLY and CDR2 FYNNEI. CDR3 length equals 13 residues. The CDR3 here is CASTTDNSGELFF. The DNA for the CDR3 is TGTGCCAGCACGACAGATAATTCCGGGGAGCTGTTTTTT.

The genes are TRBV27 and TRBJ2-2, with D possibly being TRBD2 (5 bases). Germline V gives CDR1 MNHEY, CDR2 SMNVEV (reference sequence). The CDR3 consists of 16 residues. V was clipped by 3 bases and J by 0 bases, with 11 bases between them. The DNA of the CDR3 is TGTGCCAGCAGTTTTCGTAGCGTCGCGAACACCGGGGAGCTGTTTTTT. It encodes CASSFRSVANTGELFF.

The chain links TRBV28 to TRBJ1-5; D unresolved. This CDR3 contains 10 residues. The germline V gene encodes CDR1 MDHEN and CDR2 SYDVKM. Trimming took off 5 bases at V and 11 bases at J, with 7 bases between the two ends. The CDR3 protein is CASSASAQHF. In DNA form, the CDR3 reads TGTGCCAGCAGTGCCTCGGCCCAGCATTTT.

This clone has only one observation. V usage is TRBV7-2 and J usage is TRBJ2-3; a possible D gene is TRBD1 (5 bases). In germline, CDR1 is SGHTA, CDR2 FQGNSA. Trimming shortened V by 5 bases and J by 2 bases, and 8 bases separated the two germline ends. This CDR3 comprises 13 residues. In DNA form, the CDR3 reads TGTGCCAGCAGCCCAGGGTACACAGATACGCAGTATTTT. Its protein product is CASSPGYTDTQYF.

The V and J genes are TRBV11-1 and TRBJ1-3; D might be TRBD1 (6 bases). Germline CDR1 and CDR2: SGHAT and FQDESV (reference sequence). The length of the CDR3 is 15 residues. The V gene lost 3 bases and the J gene lost 0 bases, with 9 bases spanning the gap. The CDR3 is CASSFSGHSGNTIYF. DNA for the CDR3: TGTGCCAGCAGCTTCTCGGGACACTCTGGAAACACCATATATTTT.